Included here is one T cell receptor (beta chain) sequence, with context. CDR3 length: 14 residues. Germline V gene data show CDR1 as SNHLY and CDR2 as FYNNEI. The V segment lost 8 bases and the J segment 4 bases; nucleotides outside the gene matches: 3. The data were produced by immunoSEQ multiplex PCR, yet TCRdb's version contains in-frame clones alone and is incomplete. The sample has fewer than 20,000 clones; approximately 90% are singletons. The source of the sample is a study of T cell changes during pregnancy in multiple sclerosis. Specimen: CD8+ T cells from peripheral blood mononuclear cells, collected in the second trimester of pregnancy. This receptor was obtained from a female donor in good health, enrolled as a control in a pregnancy study. The chain links TRBV2 to TRBJ2-5, with 14 bases fitting TRBD2. The CDR3 protein is CASLGTSGRETQYF. CDR3 in DNA: TGTGCCAGCCTCGGGACTAGCGGGAGAGAGACCCAGTACTTC.